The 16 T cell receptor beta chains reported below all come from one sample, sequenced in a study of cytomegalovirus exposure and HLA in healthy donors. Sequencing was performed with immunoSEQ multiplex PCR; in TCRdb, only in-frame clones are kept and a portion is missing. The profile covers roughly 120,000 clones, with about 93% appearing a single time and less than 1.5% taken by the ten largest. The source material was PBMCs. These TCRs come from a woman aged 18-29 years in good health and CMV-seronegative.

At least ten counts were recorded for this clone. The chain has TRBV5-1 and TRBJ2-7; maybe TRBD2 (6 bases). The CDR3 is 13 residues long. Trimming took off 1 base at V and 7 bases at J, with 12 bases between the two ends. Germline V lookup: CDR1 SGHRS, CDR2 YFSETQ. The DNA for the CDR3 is TGCGCCAGCAGCTTGCAATTCGGGGGTGAGCAGTACTTC. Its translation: CASSLQFGGEQYF.

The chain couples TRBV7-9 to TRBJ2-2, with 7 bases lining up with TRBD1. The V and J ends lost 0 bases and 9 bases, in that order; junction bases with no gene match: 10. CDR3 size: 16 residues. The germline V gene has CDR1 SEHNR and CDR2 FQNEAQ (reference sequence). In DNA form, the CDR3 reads TGTGCCAGCAGCTTAGCCGGACAGGTAGAGGCCAGGGAGCTGTTTTTT. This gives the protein CASSLAGQVEARELFF.

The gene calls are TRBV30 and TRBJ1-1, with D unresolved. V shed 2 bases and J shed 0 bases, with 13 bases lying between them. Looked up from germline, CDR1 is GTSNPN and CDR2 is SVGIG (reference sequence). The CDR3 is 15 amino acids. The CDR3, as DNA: TGTGCCTGGAGTCTCCTCGACATGATGAACACTGAAGCTTTCTTT. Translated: CAWSLLDMMNTEAFF.

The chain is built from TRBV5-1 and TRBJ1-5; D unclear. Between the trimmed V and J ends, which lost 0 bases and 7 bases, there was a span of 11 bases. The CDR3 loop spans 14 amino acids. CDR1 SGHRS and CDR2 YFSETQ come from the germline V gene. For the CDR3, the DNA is TGCGCCAGCAGCTTGGCCTCGGGAGGGCAGCCCCAGCATTTT. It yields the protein CASSLASGGQPQHF.

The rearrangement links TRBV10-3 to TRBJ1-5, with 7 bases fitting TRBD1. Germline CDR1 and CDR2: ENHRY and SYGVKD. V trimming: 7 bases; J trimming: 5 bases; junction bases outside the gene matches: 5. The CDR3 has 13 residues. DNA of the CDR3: TGTGCCATCACGGACAGGCGAGATCAGCCCCAGCATTTT. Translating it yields CAITDRRDQPQHF.

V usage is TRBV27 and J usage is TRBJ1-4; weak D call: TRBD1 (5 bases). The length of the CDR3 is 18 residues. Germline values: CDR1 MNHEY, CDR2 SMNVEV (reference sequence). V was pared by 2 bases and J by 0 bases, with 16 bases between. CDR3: CASSLAGGTAATNEKLFF. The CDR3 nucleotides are TGTGCCAGCAGTTTAGCGGGCGGGACCGCTGCAACTAATGAAAAACTGTTTTTT.

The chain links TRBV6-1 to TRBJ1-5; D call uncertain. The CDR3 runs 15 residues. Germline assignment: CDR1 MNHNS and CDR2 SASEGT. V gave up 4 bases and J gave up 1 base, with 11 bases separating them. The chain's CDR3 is CASSGWTGSNQPQHF. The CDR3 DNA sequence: TGTGCCAGCAGTGGCTGGACGGGGAGCAATCAGCCCCAGCATTTT.

The CDR3 loop reads CARPTGAGYEQYF. CDR3 DNA: TGTGCCAGGCCGACAGGGGCGGGCTACGAGCAGTACTTC. The chain carries TRBV19 and TRBJ2-7; 8 bases agree with TRBD1. J was trimmed by 3 bases and V by 9 bases; bases with no gene match: 7. The CDR3 runs 13 residues. Germline CDR1 is LNHDA and CDR2 is SQIVND (reference sequence). Full variable domain (outside the CDR3, taken from reference TRBV19 and TRBJ2-7): DGGITQSPKYLFRKEGQNVTLSCEQNLNHDAMYWYRQDPGQGLRLIYYSQIVNDFQKGDIAEGYSVSREKKESFPLTVTSAQKNPTAFYLCARPTGAGYEQYFGPGTRLTVT.

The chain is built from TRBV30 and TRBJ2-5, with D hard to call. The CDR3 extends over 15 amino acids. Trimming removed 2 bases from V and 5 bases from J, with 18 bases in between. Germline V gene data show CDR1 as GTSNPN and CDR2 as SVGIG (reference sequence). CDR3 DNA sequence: TGTGCCTGGAGTTCCCCCCTAGTCGGGTTCGAGACCCAGTACTTC. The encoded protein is CAWSSPLVGFETQYF.

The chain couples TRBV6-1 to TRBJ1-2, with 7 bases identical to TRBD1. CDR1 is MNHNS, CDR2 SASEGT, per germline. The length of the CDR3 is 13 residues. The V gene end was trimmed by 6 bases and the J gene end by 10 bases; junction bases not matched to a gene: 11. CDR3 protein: CASSSGQTSVYTF. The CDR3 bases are TGTGCCAGCAGCTCGGGACAGACCTCGGTCTACACCTTC.

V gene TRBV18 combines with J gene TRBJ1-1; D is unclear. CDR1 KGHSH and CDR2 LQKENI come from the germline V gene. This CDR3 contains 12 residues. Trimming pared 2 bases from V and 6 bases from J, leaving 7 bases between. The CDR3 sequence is CASSPRNSEAFF. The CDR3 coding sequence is TGTGCCAGCTCACCAAGAAACTCTGAAGCTTTCTTT.

The CDR3 region is CASTPQGAGNTIYF. The CDR3 region has the DNA TGTGCCAGCACCCCCCAAGGGGCTGGAAACACCATATATTTT. The chain joins TRBV28 to TRBJ1-3, with a weak D call TRBD1 (5 bases). The CDR3 totals 14 residues. The germline CDR1 and CDR2 sequences are MDHEN and SYDVKM. With 7 bases removed from V and 2 bases from J, the gap between germline ends came to 12 bases.

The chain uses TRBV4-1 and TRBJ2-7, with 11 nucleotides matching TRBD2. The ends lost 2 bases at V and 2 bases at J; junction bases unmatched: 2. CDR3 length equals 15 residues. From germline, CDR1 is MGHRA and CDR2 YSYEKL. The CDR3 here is CASSQTSGSPYEQYF. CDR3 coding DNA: TGCGCCAGCAGCCAAACTAGCGGGAGCCCCTACGAGCAGTACTTC.

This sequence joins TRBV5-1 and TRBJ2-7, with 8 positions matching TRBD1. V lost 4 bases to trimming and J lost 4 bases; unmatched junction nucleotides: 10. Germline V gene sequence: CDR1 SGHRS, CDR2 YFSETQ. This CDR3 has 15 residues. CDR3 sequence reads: CASSQRTGLQYEQYF. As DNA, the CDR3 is TGCGCCAGCAGCCAGAGGACAGGGCTTCAATACGAGCAGTACTTC.

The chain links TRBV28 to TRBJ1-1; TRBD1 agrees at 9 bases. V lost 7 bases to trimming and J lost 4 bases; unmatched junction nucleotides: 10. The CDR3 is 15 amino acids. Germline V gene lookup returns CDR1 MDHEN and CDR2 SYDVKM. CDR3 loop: CASNPQGQGSTEAFF. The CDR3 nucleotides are TGTGCCAGCAATCCACAGGGACAGGGAAGCACTGAAGCTTTCTTT.

The CDR3 bases are TGTGCCAGCAGCTTAACGGCGGGCTCCTACAATGAGCAGTTCTTC. Residues: CASSLTAGSYNEQFF. The genes are TRBV7-3 and TRBJ2-1; D possibly corresponds to TRBD2 (5 bases). V lost 0 bases and J lost 0, with 6 bases in between. This CDR3 is 15 amino acids long. Germline V gene lookup returns CDR1 SGHTA and CDR2 FQGTGA.